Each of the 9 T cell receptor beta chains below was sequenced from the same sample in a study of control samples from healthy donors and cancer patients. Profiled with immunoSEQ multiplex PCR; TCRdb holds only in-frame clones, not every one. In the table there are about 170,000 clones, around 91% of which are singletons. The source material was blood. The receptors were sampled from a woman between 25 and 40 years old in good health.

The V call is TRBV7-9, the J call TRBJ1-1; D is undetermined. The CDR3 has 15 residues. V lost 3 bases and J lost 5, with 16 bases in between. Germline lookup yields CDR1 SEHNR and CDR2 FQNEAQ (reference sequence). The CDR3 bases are TGTGCCAGCAGCTTTCGGGCAGGAGGGAGAACTGAAGCTTTCTTT. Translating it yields CASSFRAGGRTEAFF.

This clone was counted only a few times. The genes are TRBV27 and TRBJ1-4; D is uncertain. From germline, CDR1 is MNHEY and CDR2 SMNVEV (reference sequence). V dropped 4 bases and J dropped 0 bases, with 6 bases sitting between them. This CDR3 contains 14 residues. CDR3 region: CASSSRTTNEKLFF. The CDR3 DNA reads TGTGCCAGCAGTTCCAGAACAACTAATGAAAAACTGTTTTTT.

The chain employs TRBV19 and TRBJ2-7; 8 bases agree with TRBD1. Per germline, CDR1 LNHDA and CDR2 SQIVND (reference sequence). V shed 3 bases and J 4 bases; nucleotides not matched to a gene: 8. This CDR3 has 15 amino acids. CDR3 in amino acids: CASSIRAGGSYEQYF. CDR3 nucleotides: TGTGCCAGTAGTATCCGGGCAGGGGGCTCTTACGAGCAGTACTTC. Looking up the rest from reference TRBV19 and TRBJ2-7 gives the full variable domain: DGGITQSPKYLFRKEGQNVTLSCEQNLNHDAMYWYRQDPGQGLRLIYYSQIVNDFQKGDIAEGYSVSREKKESFPLTVTSAQKNPTAFYLCASSIRAGGSYEQYFGPGTRLTVT.

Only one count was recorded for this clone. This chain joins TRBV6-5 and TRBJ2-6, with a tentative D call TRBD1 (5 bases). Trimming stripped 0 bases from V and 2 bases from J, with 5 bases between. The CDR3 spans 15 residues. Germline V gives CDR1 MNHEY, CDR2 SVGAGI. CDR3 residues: CASSYSGPGANVLTF. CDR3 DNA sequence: TGTGCCAGCAGTTACTCGGGGCCTGGGGCCAACGTCCTGACTTTC.

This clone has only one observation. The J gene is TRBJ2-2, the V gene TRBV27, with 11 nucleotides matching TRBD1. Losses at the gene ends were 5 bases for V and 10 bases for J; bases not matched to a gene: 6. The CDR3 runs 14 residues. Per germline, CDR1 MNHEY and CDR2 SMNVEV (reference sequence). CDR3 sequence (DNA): TGTGCCAGCAGTAGGACAGGGGGCGGTCCGGAGCTGTTTTTT. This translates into CASSRTGGGPELFF.

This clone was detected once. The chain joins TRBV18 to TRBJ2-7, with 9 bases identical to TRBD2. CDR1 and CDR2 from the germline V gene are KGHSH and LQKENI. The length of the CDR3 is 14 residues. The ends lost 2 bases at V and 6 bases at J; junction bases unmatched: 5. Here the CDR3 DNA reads TGTGCCAGCTCACCAGTGGGACTAGCCTCCGAGCAGTACTTC. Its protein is CASSPVGLASEQYF.

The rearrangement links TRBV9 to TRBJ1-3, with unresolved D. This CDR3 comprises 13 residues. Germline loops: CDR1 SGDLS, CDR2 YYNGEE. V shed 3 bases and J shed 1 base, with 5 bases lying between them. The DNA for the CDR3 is TGTGCCAGCAGCGCCGGATCTGGAAACACCATATATTTT. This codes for CASSAGSGNTIYF.

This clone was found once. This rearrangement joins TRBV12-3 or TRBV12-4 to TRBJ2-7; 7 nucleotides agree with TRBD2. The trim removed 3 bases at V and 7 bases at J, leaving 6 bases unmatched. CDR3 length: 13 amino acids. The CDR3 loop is CASSFGGGQEQYF. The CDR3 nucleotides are TGTGCCAGCAGTTTCGGGGGAGGGCAGGAGCAGTACTTC.

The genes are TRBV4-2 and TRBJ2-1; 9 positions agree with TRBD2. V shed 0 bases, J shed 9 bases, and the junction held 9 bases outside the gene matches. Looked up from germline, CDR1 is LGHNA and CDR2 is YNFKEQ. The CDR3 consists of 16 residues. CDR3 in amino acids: CASSQDLAGEVGEQFF. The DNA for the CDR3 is TGTGCCAGCAGCCAAGATTTAGCGGGAGAGGTGGGTGAGCAGTTCTTC.